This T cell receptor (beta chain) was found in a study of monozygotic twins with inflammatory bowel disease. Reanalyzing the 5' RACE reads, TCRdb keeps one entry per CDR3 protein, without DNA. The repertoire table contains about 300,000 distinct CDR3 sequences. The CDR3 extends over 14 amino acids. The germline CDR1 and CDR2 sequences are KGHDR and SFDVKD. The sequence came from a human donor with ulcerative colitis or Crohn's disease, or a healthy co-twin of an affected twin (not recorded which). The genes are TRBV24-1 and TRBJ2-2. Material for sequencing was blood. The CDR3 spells CATSVVTNTGELFF.